The 9 T cell receptor beta chains below were found in one sample sequenced in a study of blood T cell repertoires in COVID-19. This table comes from immunoSEQ multiplex PCR, and its TCRdb copy is limited to in-frame clones, with some not included. The table shows 57,000 or so clones, with roughly 80% occurring only once. The sample was peripheral blood. The receptors shown here come from a man aged 55 to 70 with acute or convalescent COVID-19.

The table lists this clone with a count of one. The chain uses TRBV27 and TRBJ2-3; TRBD1 matches at 10 bases. The germline V gene has CDR1 MNHEY and CDR2 SMNVEV (reference sequence). The CDR3 runs 16 residues. The V and J ends lost 5 bases and 2 bases, in that order; junction bases with no gene match: 7. CDR3 region: CASSLDRGRPTDTQYF. DNA of the CDR3: TGTGCCAGCAGTCTTGACAGGGGGCGCCCCACAGATACGCAGTATTTT.

This clone was detected once. The J gene is TRBJ2-3, the V gene TRBV7-3, with a weak D call TRBD2 (5 bases). The germline V and J ends were trimmed by 0 bases and 4 bases, with 11 bases remaining between them. This CDR3 has 15 residues. The germline gives CDR1 SGHTA, CDR2 FQGTGA. CDR3 residues: CASSLTGGSADTQYF. CDR3 DNA: TGTGCCAGCAGCTTAACAGGAGGCAGCGCAGATACGCAGTATTTT.

The gene calls are TRBV28 and TRBJ1-1; no clear D. V shed 8 bases and J shed 6 bases, with 10 bases lying between them. The CDR3 consists of 11 residues. Germline V gene lookup returns CDR1 MDHEN and CDR2 SYDVKM. The DNA for the CDR3 is TGTGCCAGCCAACACCTCCCTGAAGCTTTCTTT. Translated: CASQHLPEAFF.

This sequence joins TRBV4-3 and TRBJ2-2; possibly TRBD2 for D (7 bases). There are 20 residues in the CDR3. CDR1 is LGHNA and CDR2 is YSLEER in the germline V gene. Deletions cut 1 base from V and 6 bases from J, with 27 bases between. The CDR3 bases are TGCGCCAGCAGCCAAGGTCCAATGGTGGGGGGCGGGAGTGGAGCCGGGGAGCTGTTTTTT. This sequence encodes CASSQGPMVGGGSGAGELFF.

The rearrangement joins TRBV7-2 to TRBJ2-5; D remains ambiguous. CDR3 size: 14 residues. In germline, CDR1 is SGHTA, CDR2 FQGNSA. V shed 5 bases and J shed 1 base, with 11 bases lying between them. CDR3 residues: CASSPPAVQETQYF. CDR3 in DNA: TGTGCCAGCAGCCCCCCCGCGGTCCAAGAGACCCAGTACTTC.

This clone turned up a few times. This sequence joins TRBV29-1 and TRBJ1-1, with TRBD1 matching over 9 bases. This CDR3 contains 15 residues. CDR1 and CDR2 (germline): SQVTM, ANQGSEA. The V and J ends lost 7 bases and 2 bases, in that order; junction bases with no gene match: 11. The CDR3 nucleotides are TGCAGCGCCGCGACGGGGACAGGGATAAACACTGAAGCTTTCTTT. It is translated as CSAATGTGINTEAFF.

The chain has TRBV4-1 and TRBJ1-4; D ambiguous. Germline V gene lookup returns CDR1 MGHRA and CDR2 YSYEKL. CDR3 length: 14 amino acids. Trimming removed 0 bases at V and 16 bases at J, with 18 bases between. CDR3 amino acids: CASSQDIRASIPFF. The CDR3 DNA sequence: TGCGCCAGCAGCCAAGATATCAGAGCGTCAATCCCGTTTTTT.

The chain couples TRBV5-4 to TRBJ2-2; possibly TRBD2 for D (6 bases). CDR3 length: 14 amino acids. Deletions cut 0 bases from V and 5 bases from J, with 8 bases between. CDR1 and CDR2 from the germline V gene are SGHNT and YYREEE (reference sequence). This CDR3 reads CASSLAGETGELFF. CDR3 sequence (DNA): TGTGCCAGCAGCTTGGCGGGGGAGACCGGGGAGCTGTTTTTT.

V usage is TRBV29-1 and J usage is TRBJ2-7; D perhaps matches TRBD2 (6 bases). Germline assignment: CDR1 SQVTM and CDR2 ANQGSEA. The CDR3 extends over 14 amino acids. Trimming removed 4 bases at V and 3 bases at J, with 16 bases between. For the CDR3, the DNA is TGCAGCGTTGTAACGGAGGGGCTGGGCTACGAGCAGTACTTC. It translates to CSVVTEGLGYEQYF.